The rows below give T cell receptor beta chains drawn from one sample of a study of shared clonotypes between healthy human individuals. Sequenced by immunoSEQ multiplex PCR; TCRdb stores in-frame clones only, minus some. The sample includes some 2.3 million clones, approximately 93% seen only once; the top ten take around 0.4%. The sample consisted of naive CD4+ T cells from PBMCs. These receptors all come from a man between 18 and 35 years old in good health. Some clones in this sample may be carry-over from other donors' samples. Each CDR3 is given with its conserved first and last residue. D genes are given only for firm matches. Part of the rows lack a size; the others show once, few, many or a class for expanded clones.

TRBJ1-2	-	-	TRBV5-3	TGTGCCAGAAGCTTGTCACTGTTC	CARSLSLF
TRBJ1-1	once	TRBD1	TRBV6-1	TGTGCCAGCAGTGAACGGGCAGGGGGCACTGAAGCTTTCTTT	CASSERAGGTEAFF
TRBJ2-7	-	-	TRBV6-6	TGTGCCAGCAGTTGGAGCGGGACAAGCTCCTACGAGCAGTACTTC	CASSWSGTSSYEQYF
TRBJ1-3	-	-	TRBV28	TGTGCCAGCAGTCTTCCTGGGGGCACCATATATTTT	CASSLPGGTIYF
TRBJ2-7	-	-	TRBV5-4	TGTGCCAGCAGCTTGGGTCGTGACAGCTCGCAGGAGCAGTACTTC	CASSLGRDSSQEQYF
TRBJ2-7	-	-	TRBV2	TGTGCCAGCAGTGGAGACTCCTACGAGCAGTACTTC	CASSGDSYEQYF
TRBJ2-3	once	TRBD2	TRBV19	TGTGCCAGTAGTATCTCTCGGACTAGCCCGCTCACAGATACGCAGTATTTT	CASSISRTSPLTDTQYF
TRBJ2-7	-	TRBD1	TRBV18	TGTGCCAGCTCATCCCCCCGGGACAGGGGTACCTACGAGCAGTACTTC	CASSSPRDRGTYEQYF
TRBJ1-3	-	TRBD1	TRBV19	TGTGCCAGTAGCGAACAGGGGGCACAGTCTGGAAACACCATATATTTT	CASSEQGAQSGNTIYF
TRBJ2-1	-	-	TRBV28	TGTGCCAGCAGCTATCCAGGGGGGCTCTACAATGAGCAGTTCTTC	CASSYPGGLYNEQFF
TRBJ2-7	-	-	TRBV18	TGTGCCAGCTCACCCAGTAGGACAGTCTCCTACGAGCAGTACTTC	CASSPSRTVSYEQYF
TRBJ2-7	-	-	TRBV7-9	TGTGCCAGCAGCTTAGCGCGGACGTCCGGGGGGCAGTACTTC	CASSLARTSGGQYF
TRBJ1-2	-	-	TRBV12-5	TGTGCTAGTGACCCCGACAGAGGCTACACCTTC	CASDPDRGYTF
TRBJ2-1	-	-	TRBV5-1	TGCGCCAGCAGCTTTGGCCAATCCAACGAGCAGTTCTTC	CASSFGQSNEQFF
TRBJ2-6	-	-	TRBV5-5	TGTGCCAGCAGCTTGGAGGCTGGGGCCAACGTCCTGACTTTC	CASSLEAGANVLTF
TRBJ1-4	-	-	TRBV6-1	TGTGCCAGCAGAGACAGCCCGAATGAAAAACTGTTTTTT	CASRDSPNEKLFF
TRBJ2-7	-	-	TRBV28	TGTGCCAGCAGTCGAACTTCCTCCGCCTACGAGCAGTACTTC	CASSRTSSAYEQYF
TRBJ2-7	-	TRBD2	TRBV19	TGTGCCAGTAGTATTCCTCCGGGGGGCGAGCAGTACTTC	CASSIPPGGEQYF
TRBJ1-1	-	TRBD1	TRBV25-1	TGTGCCAGCTTGGGACAGATCACTGAAGCTTTCTTT	CASLGQITEAFF
TRBJ1-1	-	TRBD1	TRBV19	TGTGCCAGTAGTACGCAATCACAGGGGTACGCTTTCTTT	CASSTQSQGYAFF
TRBJ2-1	-	TRBD2	TRBV11-2	TGTGCCAGCAGCTTTAGACCGGGACTAGCGGGAGCGGATGAGCAGTTCTTC	CASSFRPGLAGADEQFF
TRBJ2-3	-	-	TRBV7-3	TGTGCCAGCAGCTTAAGCGGCCAACCAGATACGCAGTATTTT	CASSLSGQPDTQYF
TRBJ2-2	-	TRBD2	TRBV10-1	TGCGCCAGCAGTGGCGGCGGGACTACGATCGGGGAGCTGTTTTTT	CASSGGGTTIGELFF
TRBJ2-5	-	TRBD2	TRBV9	TGTGCCAGCAGCGTAGGGCGACTAGCGGGAGGGGAGACCCAGTACTTC	CASSVGRLAGGETQYF
TRBJ2-7	-	TRBD2	TRBV28	TGTGCCAGCAGTTCTCCCAGTGGACTAGCGTTATACGAGCAGTACTTC	CASSSPSGLALYEQYF
TRBJ2-5	once	-	TRBV10-3	TGTGCCATCAGTGACAGCAGGGGGGCCCAAGAGACCCAGTACTTC	CAISDSRGAQETQYF
TRBJ2-3	once	-	TRBV7-6	TGTGCCAGCAGCCTACTGCCCCCAGATACGCAGTATTTT	CASSLLPPDTQYF
TRBJ1-2	-	TRBD1	TRBV28	TGTGCCAGCAGTGCCGGACAGGGGATCGGCGGCTACACCTTC	CASSAGQGIGGYTF
TRBJ1-2	-	-	TRBV29-1	TGCAGCGTTGGTCCCCTTATGAACTATGGCTACACCTTC	CSVGPLMNYGYTF
TRBJ2-7	-	-	TRBV18	TGTGCCAGCTCACCACCAGGGGGGGGCCCCTTCTACGAGCAGTACTTC	CASSPPGGGPFYEQYF
TRBJ2-7	-	TRBD2	TRBV9	TGTGCCAGCAGCGTACGCCCGACGATTCCGGGACTAGGGAGCTCCTACGAGCAGTACTTC	CASSVRPTIPGLGSSYEQYF
TRBJ2-2	-	TRBD2	TRBV7-3	TGTGCCAGCAGCTTAGGGAGGGTGCCCGGGGAGCTGTTTTTT	CASSLGRVPGELFF
TRBJ1-2	-	-	TRBV30	TGTGCCTGGAAGGCGCGGGGAGAGAGGGGCTACACCTTC	CAWKARGERGYTF
TRBJ2-1	-	-	TRBV10-3	TGTGCCATCAGTGAGCAATACAATGAGCAGTTCTTC	CAISEQYNEQFF
TRBJ2-2	-	-	TRBV7-2	TGTGCCAGCAGCTTAGTGGGAGGCGCGAACACCGGGGAGCTGTTTTTT	CASSLVGGANTGELFF
TRBJ2-7	-	-	TRBV7-8	TGTGCCAGCAGCTTAGTGGAGACTAGGGAGCAGTACTTC	CASSLVETREQYF
TRBJ2-2	-	-	TRBV6-5	TGTGCCAGCGGGAGAGGGAACGCCGGGGAGCTGTTTTTT	CASGRGNAGELFF
TRBJ1-2	-	-	TRBV29-1	TGCAGCGTCCAAAGGGTGTCAGGCTCCTATGGCTACACCTTC	CSVQRVSGSYGYTF
TRBJ1-4	-	TRBD1	TRBV4-1	TGCGCCAGCAGCCAAGAAAGGACAGGCAATGAAAAACTGTTTTTT	CASSQERTGNEKLFF
TRBJ1-1	-	-	TRBV2	TGTGCCAGCAGTGTTTTGGAGGGTAGCACTGAAGCTTTCTTT	CASSVLEGSTEAFF
TRBJ2-7	-	TRBD1	TRBV2	TGTGCCAGCACCCGACAGGGGGCGTCCTACGAGCAGTACTTC	CASTRQGASYEQYF
TRBJ2-2	-	TRBD2	TRBV7-3	TGTGCCAGCAGCTTACTAGCGGGGCCCACCGGGGAGCTGTTTTTT	CASSLLAGPTGELFF
TRBJ1-5	once	-	TRBV6-5	TGTGCCAGCAGTTCTACACCGGGAGCCCGGGGGCCCCAGCATTTT	CASSSTPGARGPQHF
TRBJ2-1	-	-	TRBV5-1	TGCGCCAGCAGCTTGTATGGCGGCAGCTCCTACAATGAGCAGTTCTTC	CASSLYGGSSYNEQFF
TRBJ2-2	-	TRBD2	TRBV5-6	TGTGCCAGCAACCGCCGACTAGCGGAGGATAACACCGGGGAGCTGTTTTTT	CASNRRLAEDNTGELFF
TRBJ2-5	-	TRBD1	TRBV7-2	TGTGCCAGCAGCTTAGCCCAGGGGACAGCGAAACAAGAGACCCAGTACTTC	CASSLAQGTAKQETQYF
TRBJ1-1	-	-	TRBV29-1	TGCAGCACCGAGGCATTCCGGGACACTGAAGCTTTCTTT	CSTEAFRDTEAFF
TRBJ2-7	-	-	TRBV6-5	TGTGCCAGCAGGGGGGTCGGAGGGACCTACGAGCAGTACTTC	CASRGVGGTYEQYF
TRBJ2-2	-	-	TRBV27	TGTGCCAGCAGTTTCAACAGGGTCGGCACCGGGGAGCTGTTTTTT	CASSFNRVGTGELFF
TRBJ2-3	-	-	TRBV14	TGTGCCAGCAGCCAAGATTCCGGAGAGAGCACAGATACGCAGTATTTT	CASSQDSGESTDTQYF
TRBJ2-3	-	-	TRBV14	TGTGCCAGCAGCCCCTTGGGCGGGGCAACAGATACGCAGTATTTT	CASSPLGGATDTQYF
TRBJ2-7	-	TRBD1	TRBV5-5	TGTGCCAGCAGCTCCCTTCCTGGGACAGGAGGCGAGCAGTACTTC	CASSSLPGTGGEQYF
TRBJ1-5	-	-	TRBV6-1	TGTGCCAGCAGTGGTGAGGCTGATCTGCGGCCCCAGCATTTT	CASSGEADLRPQHF
TRBJ2-1	-	-	TRBV30	TGTGCCTGGACACAGGCAGTACCCTCCTACAATGAGCAGTTCTTC	CAWTQAVPSYNEQFF
TRBJ2-3	-	-	TRBV21-1	TGTGCCAGGCAAAAGGGAAGCACAGATACGCAGTATTTT	CARQKGSTDTQYF
TRBJ1-1	-	-	TRBV10-3	TGTGCCATCAGTGAGGGGGGGCAAGGAGCTTTCTTT	CAISEGGQGAFF
TRBJ2-1	-	TRBD1	TRBV25-1	TGTGCCAGCAGTGGAACGGGACAGGACTACAATGAGCAGTTCTTC	CASSGTGQDYNEQFF
TRBJ2-1	-	TRBD2	TRBV7-2	TGTGCCAGCAGCTACCGACTAGCAAGCAATGAGCAGTTCTTC	CASSYRLASNEQFF
TRBJ1-2	-	-	TRBV9	TGTGCCAGCAGCGTACGCGGGCAATATGATGGCTACACCTTC	CASSVRGQYDGYTF
TRBJ1-2	-	-	TRBV29-1	TGCAGCGTTGGCCCCTCGGCAGGCGGGGTTGGCGCCTTC	CSVGPSAGGVGAF